A selection of T cell receptor beta chains follows, all from one sample in a study of blood T cell repertoires in COVID-19. Measured with immunoSEQ multiplex PCR; TCRdb has only the in-frame clones, and not every one. The sample shows around 63,000 clones, 75% to 90% of them seen only once. Sample: peripheral blood. The receptors stem from a woman in her sixties or seventies with COVID-19, enrolled during active disease. The CDR3 runs from the conserved cysteine through the conserved F or W. Fields, in order: clone size, V gene, D gene, J gene, CDR3 DNA, CDR3 protein. D genes are given only for firm matches. Clone size is given for some rows only: seen once, a few or many times, or a class if the clone is expanded.

>NA|TRBV3-1/TRBV3-2|TRBD1|TRBJ1-2
TGTGCCAGCAGCTATTTAGGGGGCAGTGGCTACACCTTC
CASSYLGGSGYTF
>NA|TRBV9|NA|TRBJ1-5
TGTGCCAGCAGCCCCGAGGGGGTTAGCAATCAGCCCCAGCATTTT
CASSPEGVSNQPQHF
>NA|TRBV29-1|NA|TRBJ2-3
TGCAGCGTTGAAGAGTGGGAGTGGGGCACAGATACGCAGTATTTT
CSVEEWEWGTDTQYF
>NA|TRBV19|NA|TRBJ2-2
TGTGCCAGTGCAAAGACTAGAGCGAACACCGGGGAGCTGTTTTTT
CASAKTRANTGELFF
>NA|TRBV18|NA|TRBJ2-2
TGTGCCAGCTCACTATCACAGACCGGGGAGCTGTTTTTT
CASSLSQTGELFF
>NA|TRBV30|NA|TRBJ2-7
TGTGCCTGGAAAAGGGGCTCCTACGAGCAGTACTTC
CAWKRGSYEQYF
>NA|TRBV19|TRBD2|TRBJ2-7
TGTGCCAGTAGTATAGCCCTACTAGCGCTGAGCTCCTACGAGCAGTACTTC
CASSIALLALSSYEQYF
>NA|TRBV5-4|TRBD1|TRBJ2-7
TGTGCCAGCAGCTCTCCGGGACAGGGAGTCTCCTACGAGCAGTACTTC
CASSSPGQGVSYEQYF
>NA|TRBV5-1|TRBD1|TRBJ2-5
TGCGCCAGCAGCTTGACAGGGGTCGAGACCCAGTACTTC
CASSLTGVETQYF
>NA|TRBV7-3|TRBD1|TRBJ1-6
TGTGCCAGCAGCTTACAGACAGGGGAAAATTTACCCCTCCACTTT
CASSLQTGENLPLHF
>once|TRBV24-1|NA|TRBJ2-1
TGTGCCACCAGTCCGCTCCGGAGAGCCGAGCAGTTCTTC
CATSPLRRAEQFF
>NA|TRBV28|NA|TRBJ2-7
TGTGCCAGCAGTTTGACGGGAGTCTACGAGCAGTACTTC
CASSLTGVYEQYF
>NA|TRBV11-1|NA|TRBJ2-7
TGTGCCAGCAGCGACCAACAGGGACGCTACGAGCAGTACTTC
CASSDQQGRYEQYF
>NA|TRBV5-6|NA|TRBJ2-3
TGTGCCAGCAGTCCAGGGTCAGATACGCAGTATTTT
CASSPGSDTQYF
>NA|TRBV27|NA|TRBJ1-1
TGTGCCAGCAGTTACAGGGTAACGGGCACTGAAGCTTTCTTT
CASSYRVTGTEAFF
>NA|TRBV11-2|TRBD2|TRBJ2-7
TGTGCCAGCAGATTAGCGGGAGGGCCTTGGGGCGAGCAGTACTTC
CASRLAGGPWGEQYF
>NA|TRBV20-1|NA|TRBJ1-1
TGCAGTGCCGTTACAGGGATTGAAGCTTTCTTT
CSAVTGIEAFF
>NA|TRBV15|TRBD2|TRBJ2-1
TGTGCCTCGAAACGTGGTCTGGGACTAGCGTATGAGCAGTTCTTC
CASKRGLGLAYEQFF
>NA|TRBV24-1|TRBD1|TRBJ1-5
TGTGCCACCAGTGACCGACGGGACAGTTCTTATCAGCCCCAGCATTTT
CATSDRRDSSYQPQHF
>few|TRBV5-4|TRBD2|TRBJ2-7
TGTGCCAGCGGCCCAGGACTAGCGGGAGGGCCTCGGGAGCAGTACTTC
CASGPGLAGGPREQYF
>NA|TRBV20-1|TRBD2|TRBJ2-1
TGCAGTGAGGCGGGAGATAATGAGCAGTTCTTC
CSEAGDNEQFF